These 26 T cell receptor beta chains share one sample of origin, sequenced in a study of OX40 agonist ivuxolimab in advanced cancers. Repertoires were generated with immunoSEQ multiplex PCR, while TCRdb's copy carries only in-frame clones and drops some. The data show 45,000 or so clones, with about nine tenths seen just once and 7.8% held by the top ten. Sequenced material: CD4+ or CD8+ T cells sorted from blood, taken in a trial of the OX40 agonist ivuxolimab. The receptors here all came from an adult with an advanced solid tumor such as melanoma, head and neck, liver or kidney cancer.

The gene calls are TRBV10-3 and TRBJ1-6, with a possible D match to TRBD1 (6 bases). Deletions cut 6 bases from V and 4 bases from J, with 13 bases between. Germline V CDR1 and CDR2: ENHRY, SYGVKD. The CDR3 totals 15 residues. CDR3 coding DNA: TGTGCCATCAGATCAGAGGGGGGTTATAATTCACCCCTCCACTTT. Protein product: CAIRSEGGYNSPLHF.

The chain is built from TRBV28 and TRBJ2-3; no definite D call. Germline CDR1 reads MDHEN; CDR2 reads SYDVKM. The germline V and J ends were trimmed by 4 bases and 6 bases, with 8 bases remaining between them. This CDR3 is built from 12 residues. CDR3 amino acids: CASSSPMDTQYF. CDR3 DNA sequence: TGTGCCAGCAGTTCACCTATGGATACGCAGTATTTT.

This chain connects TRBV4-2 to TRBJ1-1, with D hard to call. The CDR3 covers 15 residues. Trimming removed 0 bases from V and 1 base from J, with 9 bases in between. Germline CDR1 reads LGHNA; CDR2 reads YNFKEQ. This CDR3 reads CASSQERFPNTEAFF. The CDR3 nucleotides are TGTGCCAGCAGCCAAGAAAGGTTCCCGAACACTGAAGCTTTCTTT.

In this sample, this clone turned up once. J is TRBJ2-1 and V is TRBV28, with 10 bases that match TRBD2. The germline V gene has CDR1 MDHEN and CDR2 SYDVKM. The CDR3 is 16 residues long. With 4 bases clipped from V and 4 bases from J, the junction kept 7 bases outside the gene matches. CDR3 region: CASSSTPSGGYNEQFF. In nucleotides, the CDR3 is TGTGCCAGCAGTTCAACTCCTAGCGGGGGATACAATGAGCAGTTCTTC.

The CDR3 region has the DNA TGTGCCAGCAGCTTAGATCAGGGGCCGAATGAGCAGTTCTTC. Its protein product is CASSLDQGPNEQFF. The rearrangement links TRBV11-1 to TRBJ2-1, with a weak D call TRBD1 (6 bases). Germline V lookup: CDR1 SGHAT, CDR2 FQDESV (reference sequence). Trimming pared 1 base from V and 7 bases from J, leaving 11 bases between. There are 14 residues in the CDR3.

In nucleotides, the CDR3 is TGTGCCACCAGCAGAGTGGGGACGAGAGATACGCAGTATTTT. It is translated as CATSRVGTRDTQYF. The chain recombines TRBV15 with TRBJ2-3; D tentatively reads TRBD1 or TRBD2 (5 bases each). V was clipped by 1 base and J by 5 bases, with 10 bases between them. CDR1 is LNHNV, CDR2 YYDKDF, per germline (reference sequence). The CDR3 is 14 amino acids.

The V call is TRBV9, the J call TRBJ2-5; D possibly matches TRBD1 or TRBD2 (5 bases each). The CDR3 totals 17 residues. Looked up from germline, CDR1 is SGDLS and CDR2 is YYNGEE. Trimming took off 0 bases at V and 2 bases at J, with 17 bases between the two ends. The DNA of the CDR3 is TGTGCCAGCAGCGTAGAGGGGACCCCTAGACTACAAGAGACCCAGTACTTC. This translates into CASSVEGTPRLQETQYF.

The rearrangement links TRBV6-1 to TRBJ2-7; 8 bases are a match to TRBD2. Germline CDR1 MNHNS, CDR2 SASEGT. The CDR3 covers 15 residues. V shed 1 base and J 3 bases; nucleotides not matched to a gene: 5. CDR3 DNA sequence: TGTGCCAGCAGTGAAGACGGGGGGGGATTCTACGAGCAGTACTTC. It is translated as CASSEDGGGFYEQYF.

This chain uses TRBV15 with TRBJ1-2, with TRBD1 identical over 9 bases. The CDR3 is made up of 14 amino acids. With 0 bases clipped from V and 7 bases from J, the junction kept 3 bases outside the gene matches. Germline V CDR1 and CDR2: LNHNV, YYDKDF (reference sequence). CDR3 sequence: CATSRDLTGGGYTF. The CDR3 coding sequence is TGTGCCACCAGCAGAGATTTGACAGGGGGTGGCTACACCTTC.

This chain uses TRBV7-9 with TRBJ2-3; D perhaps matches TRBD2 (6 bases). V shed 1 base and J shed 1 base, with 9 bases lying between them. Germline CDR1 is SEHNR and CDR2 is FQNEAQ (reference sequence). The CDR3 length is 15 residues. CDR3 amino acids: CASSLGTTRTDTQYF. The CDR3 region has the DNA TGTGCCAGCAGCTTAGGGACTACGCGCACAGATACGCAGTATTTT.

The CDR3 DNA is TGCGCCAGCAGCAAACAGGGAGGCGGCCCCTACGAGCAGTACTTC. Translating gives CASSKQGGGPYEQYF. The chain employs TRBV5-1 and TRBJ2-7; tentatively, D is TRBD1 or TRBD2 (6 bases each). CDR3 length: 15 residues. Germline-derived CDR1 and CDR2 are SGHRS and YFSETQ. The V gene lost 4 bases and the J gene lost 2 bases, with 16 bases spanning the gap.

J is TRBJ2-4 and V is TRBV9; a weak D match, TRBD2 (5 bases). Germline loops: CDR1 SGDLS, CDR2 YYNGEE. The V end lost 0 bases, the J end lost 8 bases, and 12 bases lay between the germline ends. The CDR3 is 14 residues long. CDR3 in DNA: TGTGCCAGCAGCGTAGGTGGGGTGGGAGACATTCAGTACTTC. Amino acid sequence: CASSVGGVGDIQYF.

This chain connects TRBV5-6 to TRBJ1-4, with a tentative D call TRBD1 (5 bases). This CDR3 has 14 residues. Germline values: CDR1 SGHDT, CDR2 YYEEEE. V was clipped by 2 bases and J by 3 bases, with 8 bases between them. In DNA, the CDR3 is TGTGCCAGCAGCTTTTTGGGGCCTAATGAAAAACTGTTTTTT. Translating gives CASSFLGPNEKLFF.

The V gene is TRBV7-2, the J gene TRBJ2-1; 10 bases map to TRBD2. Germline V gives CDR1 SGHTA, CDR2 FQGNSA. Trimming took 4 bases from V and 1 from J; bases not matched to a gene: 4. The CDR3 totals 16 residues. The CDR3 is CASSSLAGRSYNEQFF. DNA of the CDR3: TGTGCCAGCAGCTCACTAGCGGGAAGGTCCTACAATGAGCAGTTCTTC.

This chain links TRBV15 with TRBJ2-1, with 9 bases identical to TRBD1. The V and J ends lost 0 bases and 6 bases, in that order; junction bases with no gene match: 12. The CDR3 has 18 amino acids. Germline V lookup: CDR1 LNHNV, CDR2 YYDKDF (reference sequence). CDR3 nucleotide sequence: TGTGCCACCAGCAGAGATCGACAGGGGGGTGGTGGGGGCAATGAGCAGTTCTTC. As protein: CATSRDRQGGGGGNEQFF. Filled out from reference TRBV15 and TRBJ2-1, the complete variable domain reads DAMVIQNPRYQVTQFGKPVTLSCSQTLNHNVMYWYQQKSSQAPKLLFHYYDKDFNNEADTPDNFQSRRPNTSFCFLDIRSPGLGDTAMYLCATSRDRQGGGGGNEQFFGPGTRLTVL.

This chain joins TRBV7-9 and TRBJ2-5; the D gene is possibly TRBD2 (5 bases). Per germline, CDR1 SEHNR and CDR2 FQNEAQ (reference sequence). The CDR3 spans 13 residues. Between the trimmed V and J ends, which lost 2 bases and 5 bases, there was a span of 9 bases. In DNA form, the CDR3 reads TGTGCCAGCAGCTTAACTTCGGGGGAGACCCAGTACTTC. Its translation is CASSLTSGETQYF.

The chain is built from TRBV19 and TRBJ2-7; D unresolved. Germline V gene data show CDR1 as LNHDA and CDR2 as SQIVND (reference sequence). This CDR3 spans 16 amino acids. V was pared by 4 bases and J by 4 bases, with 20 bases between. The CDR3 is CASSTPPTKPSYEQYF. In DNA form, the CDR3 reads TGTGCCAGTAGTACCCCCCCAACTAAGCCGTCTTACGAGCAGTACTTC.

V gene TRBV28 combines with J gene TRBJ1-5, with D perhaps TRBD1 (5 bases). Germline values: CDR1 MDHEN, CDR2 SYDVKM. The CDR3 totals 14 residues. Trimming pared 6 bases from V and 7 bases from J, leaving 16 bases between. This CDR3 is CASSPRRGGQPQHF. CDR3 DNA: TGTGCCAGCAGCCCTAGAAGGGGCGGGCAGCCCCAGCATTTT.

This chain joins TRBV30 and TRBJ1-2, with D perhaps matching TRBD1 (5 bases). Germline V lookup: CDR1 GTSNPN, CDR2 SVGIG (reference sequence). The CDR3 contains 16 residues. Trimming took off 1 base at V and 7 bases at J, with 22 bases between the two ends. CDR3 nucleotides: TGTGCCTGGAGTGCCCCCTACGGGGCAGGTTTAAGTGGCTACACCTTC. Its protein product is CAWSAPYGAGLSGYTF.

The chain joins TRBV9 to TRBJ2-3; 12 nucleotides agree with TRBD2. With V trimmed by 0 bases and J by 5 bases, 1 base remained unmatched. The CDR3 totals 15 residues. The germline gives CDR1 SGDLS, CDR2 YYNGEE. The CDR3 region has the DNA TGTGCCAGCAGCGTAGGGGGACTAGCGGGAGATACGCAGTATTTT. Amino acids: CASSVGGLAGDTQYF.

This chain links TRBV28 with TRBJ1-4, with 7 positions matching TRBD1. The CDR3 has 14 residues. Germline trimming cut 1 base from V and 4 bases from J; bases unmatched to any gene: 0. Germline CDR1 reads MDHEN; CDR2 reads SYDVKM. CDR3 DNA sequence: TGTGCCAGCAGTTTATCAGGGGGTAATGAAAAACTGTTTTTT. Its protein product is CASSLSGGNEKLFF.

The J gene is TRBJ2-5, the V gene TRBV29-1; D assignment may be TRBD1 or TRBD2 (5 bases each). V was cut by 7 bases and J by 5 bases, with 14 bases left in between. The germline gives CDR1 SQVTM, CDR2 ANQGSEA. The CDR3 is made up of 12 amino acids. CDR3 sequence: CSAGPSGETQYF. The CDR3 nucleotides read TGCAGCGCGGGACCCTCCGGGGAGACCCAGTACTTC.

The chain recombines TRBV10-3 with TRBJ1-4; a possible D gene is TRBD1 (6 bases). V gave up 0 bases and J gave up 0 bases, with 14 bases separating them. The CDR3 has 18 residues. Germline V CDR1 and CDR2: ENHRY, SYGVKD. The CDR3: CAISESDRSKATNEKLFF. CDR3 in DNA: TGTGCCATCAGTGAGTCAGACAGGTCAAAGGCAACTAATGAAAAACTGTTTTTT.

The chain uses TRBV30 and TRBJ1-4; tentatively, D is TRBD1 (5 bases). The CDR3 is made up of 12 amino acids. The germline V gene has CDR1 GTSNPN and CDR2 SVGIG (reference sequence). V lost 1 base, J lost 8 bases, and 8 bases lay in between. CDR3 bases: TGTGCCTGGAGTGGGACACAAGAAAAACTGTTTTTT. Protein product: CAWSGTQEKLFF.

V gene TRBV6-5 combines with J gene TRBJ2-1; the D call may be TRBD1 or TRBD2 (5 bases each). The CDR3 consists of 13 residues. V lost 5 bases and J 15 bases, leaving 20 bases between the germline ends. Germline CDR1 and CDR2: MNHEY and SVGAGI. The CDR3 nucleotides read TGTGCCAGCAGTCCGGGGCTAAGGAATTTCCCGTTCTTC. This gives the protein CASSPGLRNFPFF.

This chain connects TRBV5-4 to TRBJ1-4, with 7 bases lining up with TRBD1. The V and J ends lost 0 bases and 8 bases, in that order; junction bases with no gene match: 10. Germline-derived CDR1 and CDR2 are SGHNT and YYREEE (reference sequence). The CDR3 runs to 16 residues. The CDR3 bases are TGTGCCAGCAGCTTGGGACAGGGAACGGGGGGGGAAAAACTGTTTTTT. Protein product: CASSLGQGTGGEKLFF.